Below, 18 T cell receptor beta chains from the same sample are listed, as sequenced in a study of blood T cell repertoires in COVID-19. Sequenced by immunoSEQ multiplex PCR; TCRdb stores in-frame clones only, minus some. The sample records around 67,000 clones, around nine tenths being singletons. Sequencing input: peripheral blood. The receptors were gathered from a human donor in a cohort sampled during active COVID-19.

V and J are TRBV7-6 and TRBJ2-5, with no clear D. From germline, CDR1 is SGHVS and CDR2 FNYEAQ. With 5 bases removed from V and 5 bases from J, the gap between germline ends came to 18 bases. This CDR3 is built from 15 residues. Here the CDR3 reads CASSPSAADSETQYF. The CDR3 nucleotides read TGTGCCAGCAGCCCGAGCGCGGCTGACTCGGAGACCCAGTACTTC.

The chain couples TRBV7-9 to TRBJ2-7; possible D gene TRBD1, 5 bases. The length of the CDR3 is 12 residues. V was pared by 2 bases and J by 5 bases, with 7 bases between. Germline CDR1 SEHNR, CDR2 FQNEAQ (reference sequence). CDR3 DNA: TGTGCCAGCAGCTTATCCAGGGACGAGCAGTACTTC. Translated, it gives CASSLSRDEQYF.

The sample holds one count of this clone. The rearrangement joins TRBV28 to TRBJ2-5, with D tentatively TRBD2 (6 bases). The CDR3 consists of 13 residues. Germline V CDR1 and CDR2: MDHEN, SYDVKM. Trimming removed 8 bases from V and 0 bases from J, with 10 bases in between. CDR3 in DNA: TGTGCCAGCTGGCGGGGCTACCAAGAGACCCAGTACTTC. Translating gives CASWRGYQETQYF.

J is TRBJ1-6 and V is TRBV7-9; no clear D. Germline V gene lookup returns CDR1 SEHNR and CDR2 FQNEAQ (reference sequence). The CDR3 extends over 15 amino acids. V gave up 7 bases and J gave up 8 bases, with 18 bases separating them. This CDR3 reads CASTGEEDLHSPLHF. The CDR3 nucleotides are TGTGCCAGCACCGGGGAGGAGGACCTCCATTCACCCCTCCACTTT.

The V gene is TRBV5-6, the J gene TRBJ1-1; TRBD1 is a possible D gene (5 bases). Trimming removed 0 bases from V and 2 bases from J, with 17 bases in between. The CDR3 has 17 residues. Germline CDR1 SGHDT, CDR2 YYEEEE. This CDR3 is CASSLVGRGVENTEAFF. CDR3 sequence (DNA): TGTGCCAGCAGCTTGGTCGGCCGGGGGGTAGAAAACACTGAAGCTTTCTTT.

With respect to this clone: The same CDR3 is also encoded by other DNA sequences in this sample. V gene TRBV9 combines with J gene TRBJ2-7; D is uncertain. The CDR3 is made up of 14 amino acids. The germline CDR1 and CDR2 sequences are SGDLS and YYNGEE. With 0 bases removed from V and 1 base from J, the gap between germline ends came to 8 bases. The CDR3 coding sequence is TGTGCCAGCAGCGTAGGCGGCAGTTCCTACGAGCAGTACTTC. Translation: CASSVGGSSYEQYF.

This clone was seen a handful of times. The chain carries TRBV5-8 and TRBJ1-4, with TRBD1 matching 7 bases. CDR1 and CDR2 from the germline V gene are SGHTS and YDEGEE. V gave up 4 bases and J gave up 2 bases; unmatched junction bases: 2. This CDR3 is 14 amino acids long. The CDR3 DNA reads as TGTGCCAGCAGCCCGGGACAGACTAATGAAAAACTGTTTTTT. Protein: CASSPGQTNEKLFF.

J is TRBJ2-7 and V is TRBV11-2; 8 nucleotides line up with TRBD2. This CDR3 region has 15 residues. After removal of 2 bases from V and 2 bases from J, the junction contained 5 bases not matched to a gene. Germline V gives CDR1 SGHAT, CDR2 FQNNGV. This CDR3 is CASSLLRGEAYEQYF. CDR3 nucleotide sequence: TGTGCCAGCAGCTTATTGCGGGGGGAAGCCTACGAGCAGTACTTC.

The chain is built from TRBV19 and TRBJ1-1; no clear D gene. Germline loops: CDR1 LNHDA, CDR2 SQIVND (reference sequence). Trimming shortened V by 6 bases and J by 0 bases, and 8 bases separated the two germline ends. The CDR3 runs to 13 residues. CDR3 DNA: TGTGCCAGTAGACGAACAATGAACACTGAAGCTTTCTTT. Translated: CASRRTMNTEAFF.

This chain uses TRBV5-4 with TRBJ2-7, with TRBD1 as a possible D gene (5 bases). The CDR3 runs to 12 residues. V was trimmed by 3 bases and J by 6 bases, leaving 10 bases between them. CDR1 is SGHNT, CDR2 YYREEE, per germline (reference sequence). The CDR3 loop is CASSSQGPEQYF. Written as DNA, the CDR3 is TGTGCCAGCAGCTCTCAGGGTCCCGAGCAGTACTTC.

The V call is TRBV28, the J call TRBJ2-7, with 8 bases aligning to TRBD1. CDR3 length: 16 residues. Trimming cost V 5 bases and J 5 bases; bases outside gene matches: 14. Germline CDR1 reads MDHEN; CDR2 reads SYDVKM. CDR3: CASSRPLPSTGDEQYF. In DNA form, the CDR3 reads TGTGCCAGCAGTCGACCTCTACCCTCGACAGGGGACGAGCAGTACTTC.

This clone has more than one count but fewer than ten. The chain joins TRBV7-2 to TRBJ2-7; perhaps TRBD2 as D (6 bases). Germline CDR1 SGHTA, CDR2 FQGNSA. This CDR3 region has 14 residues. Trimming cost V 4 bases and J 0 bases, with 10 bases left between them. The CDR3 sequence is CASSWGTRSYEQYF. In DNA form, the CDR3 reads TGTGCCAGCAGCTGGGGGACTCGCTCCTACGAGCAGTACTTC.

Concerning this clone itself: The sample holds other DNA sequences that translate to the same CDR3. The chain couples TRBV9 to TRBJ2-7; the match to TRBD1 covers 10 bases. There are 14 residues in the CDR3. CDR1 and CDR2 from the germline V gene are SGDLS and YYNGEE. Losses at the gene ends were 2 bases for V and 2 bases for J; bases not matched to a gene: 1. For the CDR3, the DNA is TGTGCCAGCAGCGTCGGACAGGGGGCCTACGAGCAGTACTTC. This codes for CASSVGQGAYEQYF.

The gene calls are TRBV28 and TRBJ1-1, with 7 bases aligning to TRBD1. This CDR3 has 12 amino acids. Germline loops: CDR1 MDHEN, CDR2 SYDVKM. The junction had 5 bases not matched to a gene; V was cut back by 3 bases and J by 10 bases. CDR3 coding DNA: TGTGCCAGCAGTTTCGAGACAGGGACAGCTTTCTTT. Translated: CASSFETGTAFF.

This chain uses TRBV6-5 with TRBJ1-2, with 7 bases fitting TRBD1. The CDR3 contains 14 residues. Germline V gives CDR1 MNHEY, CDR2 SVGAGI. Germline trimming cut 5 bases from V and 4 bases from J; bases unmatched to any gene: 7. The CDR3 bases are TGTGCCAGCAGTCCACCGGGACAGCCCTATGGCTACACCTTC. It yields the protein CASSPPGQPYGYTF.

J is TRBJ1-1 and V is TRBV25-1; tentative D call: TRBD1 (6 bases). CDR3 size: 17 residues. V shed 1 base and J shed 0 bases, with 15 bases lying between them. Germline CDR1 reads MGHDK; CDR2 reads SYGVNS. The CDR3 DNA reads as TGTGCCAGCAGTGAATGGGAAGAACAGGGAATGAACACTGAAGCTTTCTTT. It encodes CASSEWEEQGMNTEAFF. Looking up the rest from reference TRBV25-1 and TRBJ1-1 gives the full variable domain: EADIYQTPRYLVIGTGKKITLECSQTMGHDKMYWYQQDPGMELHLIHYSYGVNSTEKGDLSSESTVSRIRTEHFPLTLESARPSHTSQYLCASSEWEEQGMNTEAFFGQGTRLTVV.

The chain combines TRBV11-2 with TRBJ1-3, with a possible D match to TRBD1 (5 bases). CDR1 is SGHAT, CDR2 FQNNGV, per germline. Trimming cost V 5 bases and J 0 bases, with 8 bases left between them. This CDR3 is 14 amino acids long. The CDR3 here is CASSAGGSGNTIYF. For the CDR3, the DNA is TGTGCCAGCAGCGCGGGGGGCTCTGGAAACACCATATATTTT.

The V call is TRBV9, the J call TRBJ2-3; tentatively, D is TRBD2 (6 bases). The CDR3 totals 17 residues. The germline V gene has CDR1 SGDLS and CDR2 YYNGEE. V was clipped by 4 bases and J by 0 bases, with 18 bases between them. CDR3 coding DNA: TGTGCCAGCAGCACCCACCCGGGGGATCCTAGCACAGATACGCAGTATTTT. Protein product: CASSTHPGDPSTDTQYF.